The 29 T cell receptor beta chains in this list originate from one sample, sequenced in a study of blood T cells in healthy people across ages. Together with a sample-barcoded 5' primer, a J-beta primer mix was included in a second PCR lasting about 6 to 11 cycles. TCRdb redid the calling of the 5' RACE reads with MiXCR, one entry per CDR3 protein. The sample lists about 670,000 distinct CDR3 sequences; approximately 52% were seen once. Sequenced: blood. Source of these receptors: a woman of 80 years or more in good health.

This clonotype was recorded many times. The chain has TRBV10-1 and TRBJ2-7; perhaps D is TRBD1 or TRBD2 (5 bases each). The CDR3 length is 15 residues. V was clipped by 6 bases and J by 4 bases, with 19 bases between them. CDR1 is WNHNN, CDR2 SYGVQD, per germline (reference sequence). The CDR3, as DNA: TGCGCCAGCAGCGCCTCAGGGAGCGGAGTTTACGAGCAGTACTTC. Translated: CASSASGSGVYEQYF.

This clonotype appeared many times. This sequence joins TRBV4-2 and TRBJ2-5; 10 positions match TRBD2. Germline CDR1 LGHNA, CDR2 YNFKEQ. The CDR3 sequence is 17 residues long. V was pared by 3 bases and J by 2 bases, with 9 bases of the junction left unmatched. The CDR3 region has the DNA TGTGCCAGCAGCCAGTCCGGTGCTAGCGGGGGTCAAGAGACCCAGTACTTC. It specifies CASSQSGASGGQETQYF.

V usage is TRBV6-2 or TRBV6-3 and J usage is TRBJ1-1; no clear D. The germline gives CDR1 MNHEY, CDR2 SVGEGT. Trimming took 5 bases from V and 9 from J, leaving 10 bases between them. The CDR3 is 11 amino acids. The DNA for the CDR3 is TGTGCCAGCAGTATCTCCCGGAAAGCTTTCTTT. It yields the protein CASSISRKAFF.

This clonotype was detected ten times or more. The V and J genes are TRBV6-2 or TRBV6-3 and TRBJ2-7, with D perhaps matching TRBD2 (5 bases). Germline V lookup: CDR1 MNHEY, CDR2 SVGEGT. Trimming shortened V by 2 bases and J by 9 bases, and 14 bases separated the two germline ends. There are 13 residues in the CDR3. In DNA, the CDR3 is TGTGCCAGCAGTTACCCGGACGTTGGGAGGCAGTACTTC. This encodes CASSYPDVGRQYF.

This clonotype has more than one count but fewer than ten. CDR3 sequence: CASSREGQNSGNTIYF. The CDR3 bases are TGCGCCAGCAGCCGGGAGGGACAGAACTCTGGAAACACCATATATTTT. The rearrangement links TRBV5-1 to TRBJ1-3; 7 positions match TRBD1. J was trimmed by 0 bases and V by 4 bases; bases with no gene match: 7. The CDR3 has 16 amino acids. Germline-derived CDR1 and CDR2 are SGHRS and YFSETQ. The full variable domain, rest sourced from reference TRBV5-1 and TRBJ1-3, is KAGVTQTPRYLIKTRGQQVTLSCSPISGHRSVSWYQQTPGQGLQFLFEYFSETQRNKGNFPGRFSGRQFSNSRSEMNVSTLELGDSALYLCASSREGQNSGNTIYFGEGSWLTVV.

The sample holds many counts of this clonotype. CDR3 bases: TGTGCCAGCAGCTTAGCCCCCCGGGAGGGTGGCTACACCTTC. It is translated as CASSLAPREGGYTF. This sequence joins TRBV7-9 and TRBJ1-2; D unresolved. Germline values: CDR1 SEHNR, CDR2 FQNEAQ (reference sequence). There are 14 residues in the CDR3. Deletions cut 0 bases from V and 7 bases from J, with 12 bases between.

The chain recombines TRBV20-1 with TRBJ2-5; 9 positions match TRBD2. The V and J ends lost 6 bases and 7 bases, in that order; junction bases with no gene match: 15. The CDR3 sequence is 15 residues long. CDR1 and CDR2 (germline): DFQATT, SNEGSKA (reference sequence). The CDR3, as DNA: TGCAGTGCCGGTTCCGCTAGCGGGACTAGAGGGACCCAGTACTTC. Translation gives CSAGSASGTRGTQYF.

This clonotype was counted only a few times. One base away lies a much larger clone, so this may be a sequencing read error. The chain links TRBV29-1 to TRBJ2-1; tentative D call: TRBD1 (6 bases). The DNA end lines up better with TRBJ2-7; the J call may be wrong. Germline-derived CDR1 and CDR2 are SQVTM and ANQGSEA. This CDR3 region has 15 residues. The CDR3 sequence: CSALTGMSSYNEQYF. CDR3 nucleotides: TGCAGCGCCCTGACAGGAATGAGCTCCTACAATGAGCAGTACTTC.

There are a few counts of this clonotype. This sequence joins TRBV6-2 or TRBV6-3 and TRBJ2-5, with 7 bases fitting TRBD2. The CDR3 is 15 residues long. Germline loops: CDR1 MNHEY, CDR2 SVGEGT. Germline trimming cut 2 bases from V and 9 bases from J; bases unmatched to any gene: 12. CDR3 protein: CASSYEATGGVPQYF. The CDR3 DNA sequence: TGTGCCAGCAGTTACGAGGCGACGGGAGGAGTTCCCCAGTACTTC.

This clonotype appeared a few times. A much bigger clone sits one base away, suggesting this may be a read error. This chain links TRBV4-1 with TRBJ2-7, with 8 positions matching TRBD2. There are 17 residues in the CDR3. Germline CDR1 is MGHRA and CDR2 is YSYEKL. Trimming at V came to 2 bases and at J to 7 bases, leaving 16 bases not matched to a gene. CDR3 amino acids: CASSQTAGTSTPNEQYF. The DNA of the CDR3 is TGCGCCAGCAGCCAAACCGCCGGGACTAGTACCCCCAATGAGCAGTACTTC.

This chain joins TRBV5-1 and TRBJ2-1; no reliable D call. Trimming shortened V by 1 base and J by 6 bases, and 11 bases separated the two germline ends. Germline CDR1 reads SGHRS; CDR2 reads YFSETQ. This CDR3 has 14 residues. In DNA, the CDR3 is TGCGCCAGCAGCTTGAGTTATTCAGGCAATGAGCAGTTCTTC. Translating it yields CASSLSYSGNEQFF. The variable domain in full, with the rest retrieved from reference TRBV5-1 and TRBJ2-1, is KAGVTQTPRYLIKTRGQQVTLSCSPISGHRSVSWYQQTPGQGLQFLFEYFSETQRNKGNFPGRFSGRQFSNSRSEMNVSTLELGDSALYLCASSLSYSGNEQFFGPGTRLTVL.

As regards this clonotype: This may come from a read error, since a much larger clone is one base off. This chain joins TRBV11-2 and TRBJ2-1, with D hard to call. The V gene's germline CDR1 is SGHAT and CDR2 FQNNGV. The CDR3 sequence is 12 residues long. V lost 5 bases and J 10 bases, leaving 12 bases between the germline ends. The DNA for the CDR3 is TGTGCCAGCAGCCCCTTAGCAAAGGAGCAGTTCTTC. Its translation: CASSPLAKEQFF. Using reference TRBV11-2 and TRBJ2-1 for the parts outside the CDR3, the full variable domain is EAGVAQSPRYKIIEKRQSVAFWCNPISGHATLYWYQQILGQGPKLLIQFQNNGVVDDSQLPKDRFSAERLKGVDSTLKIQPAKLEDSAVYLCASSPLAKEQFFGPGTRLTVL.

The rearrangement links TRBV20-1 to TRBJ2-3; TRBD1 is a possible D gene (6 bases). The CDR3 covers 14 residues. Germline assignment: CDR1 DFQATT and CDR2 SNEGSKA (reference sequence). V gave up 5 bases and J gave up 2 bases, with 14 bases separating them. CDR3 DNA: TGCAGTGCTCGCCGACAGGTTCTCACAGATACGCAGTATTTT. The encoded protein is CSARRQVLTDTQYF.

CDR3 sequence (DNA): TGTGCCAGCAGCCAAGATGAAGGAGAGACCCAGTACTTC. This encodes CASSQDEGETQYF. The chain uses TRBV4-2 and TRBJ2-5; D remains unclear. Germline-derived CDR1 and CDR2 are LGHNA and YNFKEQ. V was pared by 0 bases and J by 4 bases, with 6 bases between. The CDR3 is 13 residues long.

This chain uses TRBV11-1 with TRBJ2-1; 15 bases are shared with TRBD2. Trimming removed 4 bases from V and 6 bases from J; junction bases left unmatched: 7. Germline assignment: CDR1 SGHAT and CDR2 FQDESV (reference sequence). The length of the CDR3 is 17 residues. The CDR3 loop reads CASSSLWTSGRGNEQFF. Here the CDR3 DNA reads TGTGCCAGCAGCTCGCTATGGACTAGCGGGAGGGGCAATGAGCAGTTCTTC.

This clonotype has a handful of counts. This chain connects TRBV12-3 or TRBV12-4 to TRBJ2-2, with D perhaps matching TRBD1 (6 bases). The CDR3 runs 14 residues. V was cut by 2 bases and J by 6 bases, with 10 bases left in between. The CDR3 DNA follows: TGTGCCAGCAGTTTAACACAGGGCGCCGGGGAGCTGTTTTTT. It codes for CASSLTQGAGELFF.

In this sample, this clonotype turned up many times. The chain recombines TRBV27 with TRBJ2-7; 13 bases fit TRBD2. This CDR3 spans 14 amino acids. The trim removed 4 bases at V and 4 bases at J, leaving 1 base unmatched. The germline gives CDR1 MNHEY, CDR2 SMNVEV (reference sequence). The CDR3 DNA follows: TGTGCCAGCAGTTGGGGACTAGCGGGATACGAGCAGTACTTC. It is translated as CASSWGLAGYEQYF.

This clonotype was recorded at least ten times. In nucleotides, the CDR3 is TGCAGTGAGTTACTATCCACAGATACGCAGTATTTT. Its translation is CSELLSTDTQYF. The chain is built from TRBV20-1 and TRBJ2-3; D gene ambiguous. This CDR3 contains 12 residues. Germline CDR1 and CDR2: DFQATT and SNEGSKA (reference sequence). V was clipped by 7 bases and J by 2 bases, with 10 bases between them.

Ten or more counts support this clonotype. V usage is TRBV7-9 and J usage is TRBJ1-1; no reliable D call. Germline CDR1 reads SEHNR; CDR2 reads FQNEAQ (reference sequence). V was pared by 3 bases and J by 1 base, with 9 bases between. The CDR3 sequence is 14 residues long. The CDR3: CASSFSTANTEAFF. The CDR3 region has the DNA TGTGCCAGCAGCTTCTCCACAGCGAACACTGAAGCTTTCTTT.

The chain combines TRBV9 with TRBJ2-4; D tentatively fits TRBD1 or TRBD2 (5 bases each). The closer fit of TRBJ2-7 to the DNA end suggests the J call may be wrong. The CDR3 spans 13 residues. Germline V gene lookup returns CDR1 SGDLS and CDR2 YYNGEE. The CDR3: CAAKGRDGYEQYF. In DNA form, the CDR3 reads TGTGCCGCAAAGGGAAGGGACGGCTACGAGCAGTACTTC.

V is TRBV12-3 or TRBV12-4 and J is TRBJ2-2; D gene unclear. Between the trimmed V and J ends, which lost 5 bases and 1 base, there was a span of 11 bases. CDR3 size: 15 residues. The CDR3, as DNA: TGTGCCAGCAGTCCCTGGCCAGGGAACACCGGGGAGCTGTTTTTT. Residues: CASSPWPGNTGELFF.

The chain links TRBV3-1 to TRBJ2-7, with 14 bases aligning to TRBD2. Germline V gene lookup returns CDR1 LGHDT and CDR2 YNNKEL (reference sequence). This CDR3 has 17 residues. J lost 7 bases, V lost 3 bases, and 11 bases had no gene match. The CDR3 protein is CASSHGLAGGSYNEQYF. The DNA for the CDR3 is TGTGCCAGCAGCCACGGACTAGCGGGGGGATCCTACAATGAGCAGTACTTC.

The chain carries TRBV29-1 and TRBJ1-2; TRBD1 is a possible D gene (5 bases). Germline-derived CDR1 and CDR2 are SQVTM and ANQGSEA. Deletions cut 1 base from V and 5 bases from J, with 14 bases between. The CDR3 is 14 amino acids. For the CDR3, the DNA is TGCAGCGTTGAAGGCGGGACCTGGGGGTATGGCTACACCTTC. This sequence encodes CSVEGGTWGYGYTF.

In this sample, this clonotype turned up a few times. The chain uses TRBV27 and TRBJ2-2; D possibly corresponds to TRBD1 (6 bases). Trimming pared 8 bases from V and 1 base from J, leaving 8 bases between. Germline lookup yields CDR1 MNHEY and CDR2 SMNVEV (reference sequence). The CDR3 is 13 amino acids. For the CDR3, the DNA is TGTGCCAGCGGCAGGGGGAACACCGGGGAGCTGTTTTTT. Amino acid sequence: CASGRGNTGELFF.

Ten or more counts support this clonotype. The rearrangement uses TRBV5-1 and TRBJ2-5, with a possible D match to TRBD2 (7 bases). The CDR3 runs to 14 residues. Germline assignment: CDR1 SGHRS and CDR2 YFSETQ. V shed 4 bases and J shed 3 bases, with 13 bases lying between them. The CDR3 nucleotides are TGCGCCAGCAGCCCGGGCGGGGGCGAAGAGACCCAGTACTTC. Residues: CASSPGGGEETQYF.

This clonotype was counted a few times. The J gene is TRBJ2-3, the V gene TRBV29-1, with unresolved D. The CDR3 is 15 amino acids. Germline values: CDR1 SQVTM, CDR2 ANQGSEA. V was cut by 4 bases and J by 4 bases, with 18 bases left in between. The DNA of the CDR3 is TGCAGCGTTGGTGAACACCGCTTGAGCGCAGATACGCAGTATTTT. Amino acids: CSVGEHRLSADTQYF.

A word on this clonotype: With a much larger clone just one base away, this may be a read error. This chain links TRBV6-2 or TRBV6-3 with TRBJ2-4, with 7 bases aligning to TRBD2. The V segment lost 6 bases and the J segment 13 bases; nucleotides outside the gene matches: 15. There are 14 residues in the CDR3. Germline V gene lookup returns CDR1 MNHEY and CDR2 SVGEGT. CDR3: CASSPGGSRNEQYF. DNA for the CDR3: TGTGCCAGCAGCCCTGGCGGGAGTAGAAATGAGCAGTACTTC.

The count of this clonotype is one. The chain carries TRBV29-1 and TRBJ2-7; 13 bases agree with TRBD2. This CDR3 has 15 residues. V shed 5 bases and J 6 bases; nucleotides not matched to a gene: 10. Looked up from germline, CDR1 is SQVTM and CDR2 is ANQGSEA. CDR3 bases: TGCAGCGTTTCTGGACTAGCGGGAGCCCCCGGCGAGCAGTACTTC. Translated: CSVSGLAGAPGEQYF.

For the CDR3, the DNA is TGCAGTGCTAGAGATTCGTTCGGGGGGCGAAACATTCAGTACTTC. Residues: CSARDSFGGRNIQYF. This chain uses TRBV20-1 with TRBJ2-4, with D possibly matching TRBD2 (7 bases). The V end was cut by 0 bases, the J end by 6 bases, with 15 bases between. This CDR3 spans 15 amino acids. Germline assignment: CDR1 DFQATT and CDR2 SNEGSKA (reference sequence).